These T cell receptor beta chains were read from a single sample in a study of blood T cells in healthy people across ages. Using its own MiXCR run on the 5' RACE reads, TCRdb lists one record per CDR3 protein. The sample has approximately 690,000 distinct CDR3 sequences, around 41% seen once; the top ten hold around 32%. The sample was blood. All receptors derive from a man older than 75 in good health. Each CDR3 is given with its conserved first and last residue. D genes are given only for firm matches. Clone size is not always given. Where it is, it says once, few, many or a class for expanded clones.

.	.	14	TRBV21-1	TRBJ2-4	CASSKGRAGGIQYF	TGTGCCAGCAGCAAAGGCAGGGCGGGCGGCATTCAGTACTTC
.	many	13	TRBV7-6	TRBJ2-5	CASSVGRQETQYF	TGTGCCAGCAGCGTGGGACGGCAAGAGACCCAGTACTTC
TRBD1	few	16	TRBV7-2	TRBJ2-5	CASSPSTGWYQETQYF	TGTGCCAGCAGCCCCTCGACAGGGTGGTACCAAGAGACCCAGTACTTC
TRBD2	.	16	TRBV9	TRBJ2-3	CASSVVASGGRDTQYF	TGTGCCAGCAGCGTAGTAGCGAGCGGGGGTAGGGATACGCAGTATTTT
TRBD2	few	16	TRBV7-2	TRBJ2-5	CASSLEAGGYQETQYF	TGTGCCAGCAGCTTAGAAGCGGGAGGTTACCAAGAGACCCAGTACTTC
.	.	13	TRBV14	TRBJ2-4	CASSQDVRGVRYF	TGTGCCAGCAGCCAAGATGTAAGGGGGGTGAGGTACTTC
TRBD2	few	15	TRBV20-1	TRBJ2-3	CSARSYAGESDTQYF	TGCAGTGCTAGATCCTACGCGGGGGAGTCAGATACGCAGTATTTT
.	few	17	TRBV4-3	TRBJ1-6	CASSQGGNLVTNSPLHF	TGCGCCAGCAGCCAAGGGGGCAACCTAGTGACTAATTCACCCCTCCACTTT
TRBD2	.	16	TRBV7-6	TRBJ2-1	CASSLEPSGGIDEQFF	TGTGCCAGCAGCTTAGAACCTAGCGGGGGTATCGATGAGCAGTTCTTC
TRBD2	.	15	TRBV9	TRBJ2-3	CASSRTLAGTDTQYF	TGTGCCAGCAGTCGCACTCTAGCGGGGACAGATACGCAGTATTTT
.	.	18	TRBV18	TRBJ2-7	CASSPFGPGGGNINEQYF	TGTGCCAGCTCACCATTTGGACCCGGAGGCGGGAATATAAACGAGCAGTACTTC